Below, one TCR beta chain is given with its context. These data originate in a study of technical replicates of blood from several donors. This table comes from immunoSEQ multiplex PCR, and its TCRdb copy is limited to in-frame clones, with some not included. The repertoire holds about 100,000 clones, with approximately 96% as singletons. With V trimmed by 2 bases and J by 0 bases, 9 bases remained unmatched. The CDR3 contains 17 residues. In germline, CDR1 is SGDLS, CDR2 YYNGEE. The receptor's source is a human donor in good health. The chain carries TRBV9 and TRBJ1-2, with 8 bases aligning to TRBD1. The sequenced material came from T cells isolated from PBMCs. DNA of the CDR3: TGTGCCAGCAGCGTCGGGACAGGAGAACCTTCTAACTATGGCTACACCTTC. This codes for CASSVGTGEPSNYGYTF. Full variable domain (rest looked up from reference TRBV9 and TRBJ1-2): DSGVTQTPKHLITATGQRVTLRCSPRSGDLSVYWYQQSLDQGLQFLIQYYNGEERAKGNILERFSAQQFPDLHSELNLSSLELGDSALYFCASSVGTGEPSNYGYTFGSGTRLTVV.